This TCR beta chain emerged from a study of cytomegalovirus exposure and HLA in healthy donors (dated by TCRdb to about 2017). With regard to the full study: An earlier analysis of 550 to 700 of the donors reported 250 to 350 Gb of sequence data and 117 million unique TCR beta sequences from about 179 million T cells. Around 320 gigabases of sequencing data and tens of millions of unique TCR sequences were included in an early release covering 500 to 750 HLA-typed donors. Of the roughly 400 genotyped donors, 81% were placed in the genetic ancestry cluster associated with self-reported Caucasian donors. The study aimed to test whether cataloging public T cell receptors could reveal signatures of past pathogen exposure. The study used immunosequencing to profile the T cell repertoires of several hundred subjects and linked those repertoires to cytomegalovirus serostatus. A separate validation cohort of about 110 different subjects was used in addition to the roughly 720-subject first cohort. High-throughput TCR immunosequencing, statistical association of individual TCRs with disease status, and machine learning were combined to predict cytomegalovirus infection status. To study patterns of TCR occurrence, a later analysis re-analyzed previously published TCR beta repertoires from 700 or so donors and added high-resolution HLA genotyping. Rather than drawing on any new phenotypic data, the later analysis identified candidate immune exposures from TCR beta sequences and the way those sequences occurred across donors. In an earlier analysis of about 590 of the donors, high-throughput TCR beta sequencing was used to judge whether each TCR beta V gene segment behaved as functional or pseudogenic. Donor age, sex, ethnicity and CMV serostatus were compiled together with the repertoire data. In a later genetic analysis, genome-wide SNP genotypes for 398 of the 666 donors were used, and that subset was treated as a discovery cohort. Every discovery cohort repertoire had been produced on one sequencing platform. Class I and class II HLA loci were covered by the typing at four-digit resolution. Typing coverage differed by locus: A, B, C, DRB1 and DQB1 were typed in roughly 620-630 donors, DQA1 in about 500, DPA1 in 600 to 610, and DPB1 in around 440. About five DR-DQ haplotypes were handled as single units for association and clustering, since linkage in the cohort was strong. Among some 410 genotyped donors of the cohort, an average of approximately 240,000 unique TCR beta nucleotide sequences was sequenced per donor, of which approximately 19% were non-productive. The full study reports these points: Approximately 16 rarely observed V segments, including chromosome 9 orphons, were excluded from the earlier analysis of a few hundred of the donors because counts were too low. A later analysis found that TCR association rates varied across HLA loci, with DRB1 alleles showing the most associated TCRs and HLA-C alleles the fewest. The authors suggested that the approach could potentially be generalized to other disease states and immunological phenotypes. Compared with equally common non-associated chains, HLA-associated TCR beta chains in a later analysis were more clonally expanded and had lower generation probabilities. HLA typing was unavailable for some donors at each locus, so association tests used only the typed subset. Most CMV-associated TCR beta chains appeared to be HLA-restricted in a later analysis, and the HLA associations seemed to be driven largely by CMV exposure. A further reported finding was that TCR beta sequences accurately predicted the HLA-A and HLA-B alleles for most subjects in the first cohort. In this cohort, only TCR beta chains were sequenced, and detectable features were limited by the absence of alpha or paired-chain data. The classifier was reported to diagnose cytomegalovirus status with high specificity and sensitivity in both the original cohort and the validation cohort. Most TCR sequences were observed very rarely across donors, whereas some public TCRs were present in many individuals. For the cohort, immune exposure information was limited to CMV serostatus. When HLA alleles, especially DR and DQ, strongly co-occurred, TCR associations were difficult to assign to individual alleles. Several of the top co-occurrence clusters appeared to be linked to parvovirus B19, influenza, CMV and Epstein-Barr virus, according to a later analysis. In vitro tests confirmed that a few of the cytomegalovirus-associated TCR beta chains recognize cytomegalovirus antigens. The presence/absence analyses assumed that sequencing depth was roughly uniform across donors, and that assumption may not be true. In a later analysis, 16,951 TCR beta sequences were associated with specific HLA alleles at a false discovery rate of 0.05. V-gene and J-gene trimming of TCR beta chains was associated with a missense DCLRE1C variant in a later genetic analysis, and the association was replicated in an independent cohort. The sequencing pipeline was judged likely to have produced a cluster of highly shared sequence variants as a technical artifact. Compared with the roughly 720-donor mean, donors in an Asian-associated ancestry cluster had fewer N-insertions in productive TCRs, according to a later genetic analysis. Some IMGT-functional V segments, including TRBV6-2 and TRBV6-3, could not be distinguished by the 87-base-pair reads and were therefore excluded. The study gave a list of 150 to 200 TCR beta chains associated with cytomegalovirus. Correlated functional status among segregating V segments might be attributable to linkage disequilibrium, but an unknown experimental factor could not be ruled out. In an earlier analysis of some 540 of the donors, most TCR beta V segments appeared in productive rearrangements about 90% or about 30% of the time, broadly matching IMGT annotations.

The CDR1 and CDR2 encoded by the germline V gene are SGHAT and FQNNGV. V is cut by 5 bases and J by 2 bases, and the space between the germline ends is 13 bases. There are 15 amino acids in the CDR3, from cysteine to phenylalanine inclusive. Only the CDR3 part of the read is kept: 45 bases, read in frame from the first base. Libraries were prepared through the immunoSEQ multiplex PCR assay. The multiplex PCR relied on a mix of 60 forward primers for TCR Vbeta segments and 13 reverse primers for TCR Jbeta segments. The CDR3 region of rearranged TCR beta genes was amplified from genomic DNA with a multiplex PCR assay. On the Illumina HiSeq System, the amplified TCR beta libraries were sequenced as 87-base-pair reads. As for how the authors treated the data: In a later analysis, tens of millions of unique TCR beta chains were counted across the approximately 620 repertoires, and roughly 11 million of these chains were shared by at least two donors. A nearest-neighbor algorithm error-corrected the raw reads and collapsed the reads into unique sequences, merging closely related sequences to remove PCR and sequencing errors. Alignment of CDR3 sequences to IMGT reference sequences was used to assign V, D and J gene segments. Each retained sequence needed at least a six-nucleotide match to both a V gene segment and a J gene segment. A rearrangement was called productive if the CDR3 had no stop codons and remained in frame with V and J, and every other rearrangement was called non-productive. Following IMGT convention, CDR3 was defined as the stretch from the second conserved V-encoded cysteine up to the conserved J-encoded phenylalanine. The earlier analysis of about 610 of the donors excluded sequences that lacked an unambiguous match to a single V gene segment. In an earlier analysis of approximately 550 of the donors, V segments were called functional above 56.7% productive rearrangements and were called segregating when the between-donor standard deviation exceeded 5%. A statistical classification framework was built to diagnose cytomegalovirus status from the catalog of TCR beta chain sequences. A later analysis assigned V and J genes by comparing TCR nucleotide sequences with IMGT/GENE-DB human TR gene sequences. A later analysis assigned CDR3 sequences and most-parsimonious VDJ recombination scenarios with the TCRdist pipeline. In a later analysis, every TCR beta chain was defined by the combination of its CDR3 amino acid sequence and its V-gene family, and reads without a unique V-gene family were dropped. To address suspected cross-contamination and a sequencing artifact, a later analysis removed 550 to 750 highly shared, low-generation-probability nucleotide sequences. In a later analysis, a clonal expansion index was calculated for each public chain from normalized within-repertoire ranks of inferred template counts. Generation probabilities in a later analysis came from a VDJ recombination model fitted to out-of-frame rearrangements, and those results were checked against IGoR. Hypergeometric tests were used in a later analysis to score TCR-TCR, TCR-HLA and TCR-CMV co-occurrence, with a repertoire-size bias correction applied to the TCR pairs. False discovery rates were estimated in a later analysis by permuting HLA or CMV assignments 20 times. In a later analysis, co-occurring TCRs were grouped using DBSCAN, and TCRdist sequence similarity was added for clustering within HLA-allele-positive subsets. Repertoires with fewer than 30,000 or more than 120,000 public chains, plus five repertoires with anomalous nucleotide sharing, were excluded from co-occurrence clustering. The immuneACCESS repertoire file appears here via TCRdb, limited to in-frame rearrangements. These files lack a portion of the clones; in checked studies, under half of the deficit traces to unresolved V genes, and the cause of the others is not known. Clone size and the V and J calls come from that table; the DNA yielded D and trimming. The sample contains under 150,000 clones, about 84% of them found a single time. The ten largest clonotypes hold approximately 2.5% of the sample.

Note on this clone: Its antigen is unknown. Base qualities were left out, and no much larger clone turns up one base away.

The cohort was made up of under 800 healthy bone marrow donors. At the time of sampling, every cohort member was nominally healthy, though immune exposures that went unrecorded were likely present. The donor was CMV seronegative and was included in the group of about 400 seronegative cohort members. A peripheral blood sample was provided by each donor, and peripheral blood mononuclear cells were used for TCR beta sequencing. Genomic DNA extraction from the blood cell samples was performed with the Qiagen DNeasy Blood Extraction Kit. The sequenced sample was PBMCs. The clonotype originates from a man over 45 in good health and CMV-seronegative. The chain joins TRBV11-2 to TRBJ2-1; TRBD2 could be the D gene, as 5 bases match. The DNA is TGTGCCAGCAGCGTCTCTAGCATTCCCTACAATGAGCAGTTCTTC. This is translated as CASSVSSIPYNEQFF.